This TCR beta chain was recovered during a study of CD8+CD57+ T cells in acquired aplastic anemia. Study background: Across the sorted CD4+ and CD8+ cells, DNA amounts averaged about 3.2 ug.

Genomic DNA, serving as template, underwent TCR beta VDJ and CDR3 profiling. TCRdb used MiXCR to reprocess the reads, holding one entry per CDR3 protein. The sample has 350,000 to 450,000 distinct CDR3 sequences, just under 70% seen once. Points on this clonotype: An end of the junction does not agree with germline; a read error may underlie this.

CDR1 is MNHEY, CDR2 SMNVEV, per germline (reference sequence). The CDR3 covers 15 residues. The material sequenced was sorted CD4+, CD8+, or CD8+CD57+ T cells (not recorded which) from PBMCs. The J gene is TRBJ1-1, the V gene TRBV27; D might be TRBD1 (5 bases). This receptor was obtained from a human donor in good health, serving as a control. CDR3 coding DNA: TGTGCCGGCAGTTTATGGCAGGGTCGCGACACTGGAGCTTTCTTT. Translation: CAGSLWQGRDTGAFF.